A single sample is the source of the 19 T cell receptor beta chains below, sequenced in a study of CD8 T cells in Susac syndrome. Random hexamers were used to reverse transcribe the RNA input (about 0.45 to 1 ug). TCRdb reprocessed the immunoSEQ multiplex PCR reads with MiXCR, giving one entry per CDR3 protein. The data contain about 60,000 distinct CDR3 sequences, 90% to 95% of them singletons. Material: CD8+ T cells from PBMCs. Every receptor here comes from a human donor in good health.

V usage is TRBV27 and J usage is TRBJ1-6, with D possibly TRBD1 on 5 matching bases. This CDR3 has 14 amino acids. Between the trimmed V and J ends, which lost 5 bases and 5 bases, there was a span of 10 bases. Germline V gives CDR1 MNHEY, CDR2 SMNVEV (reference sequence). The CDR3 is CASSPGGDNSPLHF. CDR3 bases: TGTGCCAGCAGTCCCGGGGGGGATAATTCACCCCTCCACTTT.

The chain couples TRBV3-1 to TRBJ2-2; possibly TRBD1 for D (6 bases). Germline CDR1 LGHDT, CDR2 YNNKEL (reference sequence). The V and J ends lost 1 base and 6 bases respectively, with 21 bases between them. The CDR3 has 18 amino acids. This CDR3 reads CASSQGVGARSVSGELFF. The CDR3 nucleotides are TGTGCCAGCAGCCAAGGAGTGGGGGCGCGGAGTGTCTCCGGGGAGCTGTTTTTT.

The J gene is TRBJ2-2, the V gene TRBV21-1; no DNA check was done on the table's D call, TRBD1. TRBV21-1 is a known pseudogene. The CDR3 has 16 amino acids. Written as DNA, the CDR3 is TGTGCCAGCAGCAATGGGACCCACTGTTTCACCGGGGAGCTGTTTTTT. It codes for CASSNGTHCFTGELFF.

The sample holds a few counts of this clonotype. The CDR3 coding sequence is TGTGCCAGCAGTTGGTCCTCGGCGGCTGAAGCTTTCTTT. Translated, it gives CASSWSSAAEAFF. V gene TRBV12-3 or TRBV12-4 combines with J gene TRBJ1-1; no clear D. The CDR3 contains 13 residues. The ends were cut back, 4 bases at V and 6 bases at J, with 12 bases in the middle.

The rearrangement links TRBV7-2 to TRBJ2-7; 9 bases are a match to TRBD1. This CDR3 has 14 residues. V shed 3 bases, J shed 6 bases, and the junction held 6 bases outside the gene matches. Germline loops: CDR1 SGHTA, CDR2 FQGNSA. The CDR3 region has the DNA TGTGCCAGCAGCTTCTACGGGACAGGGACCGAGCAGTACTTC. Encoded protein: CASSFYGTGTEQYF.

V gene TRBV7-3 combines with J gene TRBJ2-7; 8 nucleotides match TRBD1. The CDR3 is made up of 14 amino acids. Trimming took 5 bases from V and 4 from J; bases not matched to a gene: 7. Germline V gene data show CDR1 as SGHTA and CDR2 as FQGTGA. The CDR3 loop is CASSESGGEYEQYF. The CDR3 nucleotides are TGTGCCAGCAGCGAATCAGGGGGCGAGTACGAGCAGTACTTC. The variable domain in full, with the rest retrieved from reference TRBV7-3 and TRBJ2-7, is GAGVSQTPSNKVTEKGKYVELRCDPISGHTALYWYRQSLGQGPEFLIYFQGTGAADDSGLPNDRFFAVRPEGSVSTLKIQRTERGDSAVYLCASSESGGEYEQYFGPGTRLTVT.

This sequence joins TRBV7-9 and TRBJ1-5, with D uncertain. This CDR3 has 15 amino acids. V lost 4 bases and J 0 bases, leaving 10 bases between the germline ends. Germline-derived CDR1 and CDR2 are SEHNR and FQNEAQ (reference sequence). In nucleotides, the CDR3 is TGTGCCAGCAGCTCCCGGGATGATAGCAATCAGCCCCAGCATTTT. Translation: CASSSRDDSNQPQHF.

This clonotype showed up just a few times. The V and J genes are TRBV12-3 or TRBV12-4 and TRBJ1-2; 9 bases align to TRBD1. The CDR3 has 15 amino acids. V lost 5 bases, J lost 4 bases, and 8 bases stayed unmatched. The CDR3 sequence is CASSPTTGGSYGYTF. CDR3 coding DNA: TGTGCCAGCAGTCCGACGACAGGGGGAAGCTATGGCTACACCTTC.

The CDR3 region has the DNA TGTGCCAGCAGCCAAGTGGGCGGGGCGGCGTACGAGCAGTACTTC. It codes for CASSQVGGAAYEQYF. The rearrangement joins TRBV4-2 to TRBJ2-7, with D possibly TRBD2 on 6 matching bases. Looked up from germline, CDR1 is LGHNA and CDR2 is YNFKEQ. With 1 base removed from V and 4 bases from J, the gap between germline ends came to 14 bases. The CDR3 runs to 15 residues.

This chain joins TRBV4-1 and TRBJ1-3; unclear D gene. CDR3 length: 15 residues. V was shortened by 4 bases and J by 0 bases, with 10 bases between the two germline ends. Looked up from germline, CDR1 is MGHRA and CDR2 is YSYEKL. CDR3 in DNA: TGCGCCAGCAGCCTCGGACTTAGCTCTGGAAACACCATATATTTT. It codes for CASSLGLSSGNTIYF.

This clonotype was observed a few times. V and J are TRBV7-7 and TRBJ2-7; D remains unclear. Germline V gene data show CDR1 as SSHAT and CDR2 as FNYEAQ (reference sequence). The CDR3 totals 14 residues. V lost 5 bases to trimming and J lost 3 bases, with 14 bases between them. CDR3 coding DNA: TGTGCCAGCAGCCCCGAATGGGGTTTCTACGAGCAGTACTTC. It is translated as CASSPEWGFYEQYF.

V usage is TRBV29-1 and J usage is TRBJ1-2; D remains unclear. The CDR3 contains 13 residues. The V gene lost 7 bases and the J gene lost 5 bases, with 17 bases spanning the gap. In germline, CDR1 is SQVTM, CDR2 ANQGSEA. In nucleotides, the CDR3 is TGCAGCGCTCCGCCTCCAGGACCATATGGCTACACCTTC. Its translation: CSAPPPGPYGYTF.

The chain couples TRBV4-1 to TRBJ1-5, with 7 nucleotides matching TRBD1. The CDR3 consists of 15 residues. The germline V gene encodes CDR1 MGHRA and CDR2 YSYEKL. V shed 7 bases, J shed 6 bases, and the junction held 12 bases outside the gene matches. The CDR3 DNA reads TGCGCCAGCACTGACAGGGCCTTCCTCGGTCAGCCCCAGCATTTT. Protein: CASTDRAFLGQPQHF.

The chain combines TRBV4-2 with TRBJ2-5, with D perhaps TRBD1 (5 bases). The CDR3 runs 17 residues. The V end lost 0 bases, the J end lost 3 bases, and 17 bases lay between the germline ends. Germline V lookup: CDR1 LGHNA, CDR2 YNFKEQ. CDR3 in amino acids: CASSQEAGGRAEETQYF. The CDR3, as DNA: TGTGCCAGCAGCCAAGAGGCTGGTGGCAGGGCCGAAGAGACCCAGTACTTC.

The chain's CDR3 is CASSQEPGLAGEQETQYF. The CDR3 coding sequence is TGTGCCAGCAGCCAAGAACCCGGACTAGCGGGGGAGCAAGAGACCCAGTACTTC. The rearrangement joins TRBV3-1 to TRBJ2-5; TRBD2 matches at 13 bases. With V trimmed by 0 bases and J by 2 bases, 6 bases remained unmatched. Germline loops: CDR1 LGHDT, CDR2 YNNKEL (reference sequence). The length of the CDR3 is 18 residues.

DNA of the CDR3: TGTGCCAGCAGCCAAGAGGGTTCGAACACCGGGGAGCTGTTTTTT. Translation gives CASSQEGSNTGELFF. The chain uses TRBV4-2 and TRBJ2-2; the D is unclear. This CDR3 comprises 15 residues. Germline values: CDR1 LGHNA, CDR2 YNFKEQ. With 0 bases removed from V and 0 bases from J, the gap between germline ends came to 5 bases.

The sample holds one count of this clonotype. The chain employs TRBV6-5 and TRBJ1-1; 9 positions match TRBD1. The CDR3 length is 14 residues. V lost 5 bases, J lost 1 base, and 2 bases stayed unmatched. From germline, CDR1 is MNHEY and CDR2 SVGAGI. The CDR3 loop reads CASSMGQGNTEAFF. DNA of the CDR3: TGTGCCAGCAGTATGGGACAGGGGAACACTGAAGCTTTCTTT.

The rearrangement uses TRBV11-2 and TRBJ2-3, with no clear D. Trimming shortened V by 3 bases and J by 2 bases, and 12 bases separated the two germline ends. CDR1 and CDR2 from the germline V gene are SGHAT and FQNNGV. The CDR3 is 15 amino acids. The CDR3 bases are TGTGCCAGCAGCTTGGGCAGCCCCTTCACAGATACGCAGTATTTT. Translation gives CASSLGSPFTDTQYF. The entire variable domain, with the rest obtained from reference TRBV11-2 and TRBJ2-3, is as follows: EAGVAQSPRYKIIEKRQSVAFWCNPISGHATLYWYQQILGQGPKLLIQFQNNGVVDDSQLPKDRFSAERLKGVDSTLKIQPAKLEDSAVYLCASSLGSPFTDTQYFGPGTRLTVL.

The chain recombines TRBV11-3 with TRBJ2-3; D possibly corresponds to TRBD2 (6 bases). V was trimmed by 0 bases and J by 4 bases, leaving 17 bases between them. The CDR3 length is 17 residues. The germline gives CDR1 SGHNT, CDR2 YENEEA. The CDR3 protein is CASSLERRGYEADTQYF. CDR3 nucleotides: TGTGCCAGCAGCTTAGAGAGGCGGGGATATGAGGCAGATACGCAGTATTTT.